Shown below are 7 T cell receptor beta chains from a single sample sequenced in a study of T cell changes during pregnancy in multiple sclerosis. The method was immunoSEQ multiplex PCR; TCRdb's version includes in-frame clones alone and lacks a portion of them. The sample has some 97,000 clones; around 93% are singletons. Sequences were derived from peripheral blood, sampled before pregnancy. The origin of the receptors is a female donor with multiple sclerosis, enrolled in a pregnancy study.

The chain employs TRBV5-1 and TRBJ2-4, with TRBD1 as a possible D gene (5 bases). The CDR3 consists of 16 residues. V gave up 3 bases and J gave up 2 bases, with 15 bases separating them. Germline V gene lookup returns CDR1 SGHRS and CDR2 YFSETQ. CDR3 residues: CASSWGAASTKNIQYF. DNA for the CDR3: TGCGCCAGCAGCTGGGGCGCTGCGAGCACCAAAAACATTCAGTACTTC. Variable domain in full (rest from reference TRBV5-1 and TRBJ2-4): KAGVTQTPRYLIKTRGQQVTLSCSPISGHRSVSWYQQTPGQGLQFLFEYFSETQRNKGNFPGRFSGRQFSNSRSEMNVSTLELGDSALYLCASSWGAASTKNIQYFGAGTRLSVL.

V gene TRBV4-1 combines with J gene TRBJ2-3; possible D gene TRBD2, 6 bases. Germline lookup yields CDR1 MGHRA and CDR2 YSYEKL. The CDR3 spans 17 residues. V was shortened by 3 bases and J by 4 bases, with 20 bases between the two germline ends. The CDR3 nucleotides read TGCGCCAGCAGCCAGCATCCAAAAGCAAGACTAGCAGATACGCAGTATTTT. Translated: CASSQHPKARLADTQYF.

The chain links TRBV5-1 to TRBJ1-2; 9 positions match TRBD1. Germline V gene sequence: CDR1 SGHRS, CDR2 YFSETQ. This CDR3 is 15 amino acids long. Unmatched junction bases numbered 6, after V lost 4 bases and J lost 2 bases. Here the CDR3 DNA reads TGCGCCAGCAGCAACCGGGACAGGGCGAACTATGGCTACACCTTC. Translated, it gives CASSNRDRANYGYTF. The full variable domain, in which reference TRBV5-1 and TRBJ1-2 provide the parts outside the CDR3, is KAGVTQTPRYLIKTRGQQVTLSCSPISGHRSVSWYQQTPGQGLQFLFEYFSETQRNKGNFPGRFSGRQFSNSRSEMNVSTLELGDSALYLCASSNRDRANYGYTFGSGTRLTVV.

The chain recombines TRBV6-5 with TRBJ2-5; 10 nucleotides match TRBD1. Germline CDR1 and CDR2: MNHEY and SVGAGI. Trimming removed 0 bases from V and 5 bases from J; junction bases left unmatched: 6. CDR3 size: 16 residues. As DNA, the CDR3 is TGTGCCAGCAGTTACTCGCCGGGACAGGGGTTGGAGACCCAGTACTTC. It is translated as CASSYSPGQGLETQYF.

This clone was recorded only once. This chain joins TRBV11-2 and TRBJ2-1; no firm D call. From germline, CDR1 is SGHAT and CDR2 FQNNGV. CDR3 size: 13 residues. The ends were cut back, 3 bases at V and 4 bases at J, with 7 bases in the middle. The CDR3 here is CASSFVQYNEQFF. CDR3 nucleotides: TGTGCCAGCAGCTTCGTACAGTACAATGAGCAGTTCTTC.

The chain uses TRBV5-6 and TRBJ2-5, with 7 nucleotides matching TRBD1. There are 15 residues in the CDR3. V lost 0 bases, J lost 1 base, and 3 bases stayed unmatched. Germline lookup yields CDR1 SGHDT and CDR2 YYEEEE. CDR3 bases: TGTGCCAGCAGCTTGGACAGGGGCCCCCAAGAGACCCAGTACTTC. Translating it yields CASSLDRGPQETQYF.

The V gene is TRBV13, the J gene TRBJ2-1, with 9 bases that match TRBD1. Germline loops: CDR1 PRHDT, CDR2 FYEKMQ (reference sequence). Unmatched junction bases numbered 7, after V lost 5 bases and J lost 2 bases. This CDR3 contains 16 residues. CDR3 coding DNA: TGTGCCAGCAGCCCCCTCAACAGGGGGCCCTACAATGAGCAGTTCTTC. Encoded protein: CASSPLNRGPYNEQFF.